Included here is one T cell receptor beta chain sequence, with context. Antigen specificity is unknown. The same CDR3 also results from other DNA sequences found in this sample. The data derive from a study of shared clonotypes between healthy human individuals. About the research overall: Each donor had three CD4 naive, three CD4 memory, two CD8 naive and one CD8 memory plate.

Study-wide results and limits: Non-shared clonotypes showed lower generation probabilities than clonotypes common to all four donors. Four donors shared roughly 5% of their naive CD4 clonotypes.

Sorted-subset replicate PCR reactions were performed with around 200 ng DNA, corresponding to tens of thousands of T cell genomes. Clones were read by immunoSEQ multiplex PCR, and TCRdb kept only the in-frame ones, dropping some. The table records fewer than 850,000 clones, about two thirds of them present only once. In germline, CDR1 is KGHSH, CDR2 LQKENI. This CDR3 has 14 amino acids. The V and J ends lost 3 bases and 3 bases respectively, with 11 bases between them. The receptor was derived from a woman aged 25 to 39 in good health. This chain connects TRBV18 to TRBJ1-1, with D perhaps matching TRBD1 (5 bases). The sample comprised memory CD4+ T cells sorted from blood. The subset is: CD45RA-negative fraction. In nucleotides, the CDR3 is TGTGCCAGCTCACCTACTCGGGGGGACACTGAAGCTTTCTTT. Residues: CASSPTRGDTEAFF.